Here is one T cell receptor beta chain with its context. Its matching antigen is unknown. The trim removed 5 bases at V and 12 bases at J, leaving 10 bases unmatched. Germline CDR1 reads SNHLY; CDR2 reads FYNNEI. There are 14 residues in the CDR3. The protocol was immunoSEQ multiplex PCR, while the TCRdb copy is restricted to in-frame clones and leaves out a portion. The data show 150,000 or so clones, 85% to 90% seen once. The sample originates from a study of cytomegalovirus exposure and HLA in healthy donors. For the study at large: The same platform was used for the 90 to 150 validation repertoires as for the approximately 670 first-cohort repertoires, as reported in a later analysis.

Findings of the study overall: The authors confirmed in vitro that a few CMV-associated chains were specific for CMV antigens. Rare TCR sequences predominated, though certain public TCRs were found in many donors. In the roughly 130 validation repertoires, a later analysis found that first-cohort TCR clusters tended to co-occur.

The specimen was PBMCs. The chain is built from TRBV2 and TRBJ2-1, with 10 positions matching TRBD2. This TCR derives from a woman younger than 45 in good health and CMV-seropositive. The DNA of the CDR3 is TGTGCCAGCAGTCTGGGACTAGCGCTGACGGTGCAGTTCTTC. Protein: CASSLGLALTVQFF.